This TCR beta chain comes out of a study of blood T cell repertoires in COVID-19. Across the whole study: Italy, Spain and the United States were the sources of the convalescent and acute COVID-19 samples.

This CDR3 has 15 amino acids. Trimming left V 3 bases short and J 3 bases short, with 12 bases between. Germline values: CDR1 SEHNR, CDR2 FQNEAQ (reference sequence). Per the study methods: Amplification from reference gene primers served as the basis for estimated nucleated cell counts. Sequencing was performed with immunoSEQ multiplex PCR; in TCRdb, only in-frame clones are kept and a portion is missing. The V and J calls and clone size are taken from that table; D and trimming were inferred from the DNA. The repertoire holds some 250,000 clones, with approximately 78% as singletons. The specimen was peripheral blood. The J gene is TRBJ2-1, the V gene TRBV7-9; D gene unclear. This clonotype was obtained from a woman aged 18-29 years with acute or convalescent COVID-19. The CDR3 is CASSFGEAFYNEQFF. The CDR3 bases are TGTGCCAGCAGCTTCGGTGAGGCGTTCTACAATGAGCAGTTCTTC.